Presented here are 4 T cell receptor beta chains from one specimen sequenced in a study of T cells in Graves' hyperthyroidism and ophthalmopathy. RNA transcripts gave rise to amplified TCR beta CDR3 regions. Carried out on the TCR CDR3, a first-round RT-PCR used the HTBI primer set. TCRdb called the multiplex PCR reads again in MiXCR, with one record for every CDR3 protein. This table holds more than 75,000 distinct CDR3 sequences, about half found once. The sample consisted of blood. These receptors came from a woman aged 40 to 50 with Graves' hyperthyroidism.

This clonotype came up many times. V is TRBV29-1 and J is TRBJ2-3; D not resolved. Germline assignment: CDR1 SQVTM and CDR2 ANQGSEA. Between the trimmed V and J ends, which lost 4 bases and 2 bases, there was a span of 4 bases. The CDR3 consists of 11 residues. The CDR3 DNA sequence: TGCAGCGTTGTGCCCACAGATACGCAGTATTTT. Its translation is CSVVPTDTQYF.

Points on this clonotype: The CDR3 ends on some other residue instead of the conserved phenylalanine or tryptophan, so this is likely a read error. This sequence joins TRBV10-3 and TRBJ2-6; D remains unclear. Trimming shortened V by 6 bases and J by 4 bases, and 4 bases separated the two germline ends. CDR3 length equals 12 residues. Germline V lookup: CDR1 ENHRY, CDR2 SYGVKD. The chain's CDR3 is CAISSGANVLTL. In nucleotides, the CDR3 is TGTGCCATCAGCTCAGGGGCCAACGTCCTGACTCTC.

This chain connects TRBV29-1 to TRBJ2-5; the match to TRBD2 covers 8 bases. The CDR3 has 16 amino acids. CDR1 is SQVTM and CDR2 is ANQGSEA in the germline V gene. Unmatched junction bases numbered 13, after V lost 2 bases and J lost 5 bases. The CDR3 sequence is CSVEFFGRGGAETQYF. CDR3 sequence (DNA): TGCAGCGTTGAATTTTTTGGTCGGGGGGGGGCCGAGACCCAGTACTTC.

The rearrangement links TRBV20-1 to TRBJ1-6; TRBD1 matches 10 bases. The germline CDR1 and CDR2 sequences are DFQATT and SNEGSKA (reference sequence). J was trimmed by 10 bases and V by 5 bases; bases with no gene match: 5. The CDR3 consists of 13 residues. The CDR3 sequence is CSASGQGDSPLHF. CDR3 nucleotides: TGCAGTGCTTCCGGACAGGGGGACTCACCCCTCCACTTT.